Below are 2 T cell receptor beta chains sequenced from a single sample in a study of ipilimumab plus nivolumab after autologous stem cell transplantation. Some clones are missing from TCRdb's copy, which holds only in-frame ones; the method was immunoSEQ multiplex PCR. In the table there are some 87,000 clones, 83% of which are singletons. Sequencing was performed on PBMCs, taken in a trial of ipilimumab plus nivolumab as post-transplant consolidation. All receptors come from a male donor with diffuse large B-cell lymphoma.

This clone showed up just once. The chain uses TRBV5-1 and TRBJ2-2; perhaps TRBD1 as D (5 bases). V shed 2 bases and J shed 8 bases, with 13 bases lying between them. The CDR3 length is 14 residues. The germline gives CDR1 SGHRS, CDR2 YFSETQ. Written as DNA, the CDR3 is TGCGCCAGCAGCTTCGACAGCTCGAGAGGGGAGCTGTTTTTT. It is translated as CASSFDSSRGELFF.

Comments on this clone: Compared with germline, one end of the junction differs, possibly owing to a read error. Other DNA sequences in this specimen translate into the identical CDR3. This rearrangement joins TRBV7-8 to TRBJ2-2; possible D gene TRBD2, 5 bases. The V gene's germline CDR1 is SGHVS and CDR2 FQNEAQ. The CDR3 spans 11 residues. Here the CDR3 reads CASERTGELFF. CDR3 in DNA: TGTGCCAGCGAACGCACCGGGGAGTTGTTTTTT.